A single T cell receptor beta chain is shown here with its context. The antigen remains undetermined. The CDR3 has 11 residues. The V end lost 2 bases, the J end lost 12 bases, and 11 bases lay between the germline ends. Germline V gene lookup returns CDR1 SGHTS and CDR2 YDEGEE. The table came from immunoSEQ multiplex PCR; TCRdb's copy has only in-frame clones and leaves some out. The sample consists of about 5,000 clones, over 65% of them appearing once. The data were obtained in a study of T cells after posttransplantation cyclophosphamide. A marrow graft followed busulfan-fludarabine conditioning, with cyclophosphamide on days +3 and +4. General study findings and limits: Tissue-infiltrating T cells from skin or gut overlapped little with blood T cells. After PTCy, TRB diversity resembled that of CNI/methotrexate controls.

Material: CD4+ T cells sorted from blood, obtained approximately 380 days after allogeneic stem cell transplant with posttransplant cyclophosphamide. The clonotype was recovered from a male patient aged 50 to 60 who received an allogeneic stem cell transplant from a related donor and was CMV-positive. The T cells may partly be graft donor cells. This rearrangement joins TRBV5-8 to TRBJ2-5; TRBD2 might be the D (6 bases). The CDR3 nucleotides read TGTGCCAGCAGCTTCTCAAAGCGGGAGTACTTC. Amino acids: CASSFSKREYF.